The 16 T cell receptor beta chains below were found in one sample sequenced in a study of STAT5B mutations in CD4+ large granular lymphocyte leukemia. Assay used: immunoSEQ multiplex PCR; TCRdb lists only in-frame clones, some missing. The table records about 5,000 clones, around three quarters of them present only once. Specimen: PBMCs. Every receptor here comes from a man aged 65 to 79 with CD4+ T-cell large granular lymphocyte leukemia.

The rearrangement joins TRBV11-3 to TRBJ2-2; D possibly uses TRBD1 or TRBD2 (6 bases each). The CDR3 runs 15 residues. V lost 0 bases to trimming and J lost 5 bases, with 10 bases between them. CDR1 SGHNT and CDR2 YENEEA come from the germline V gene. The CDR3 DNA reads TGTGCCAGCAGCTTAGAGGGGGGCGGGACCGGGGAGCTGTTTTTT. This gives the protein CASSLEGGGTGELFF.

The CDR3: CASSLAGQGSYNEQFF. For the CDR3, the DNA is TGTGCCAGCAGCTTGGCTGGACAGGGTTCCTACAATGAGCAGTTCTTC. V and J are TRBV5-6 and TRBJ2-1, with 8 positions matching TRBD1. CDR3 length: 16 residues. Trimming at V came to 0 bases and at J to 1 base, leaving 3 bases not matched to a gene. Germline V gives CDR1 SGHDT, CDR2 YYEEEE. The entire variable domain, with the rest obtained from reference TRBV5-6 and TRBJ2-1, is as follows: DAGVTQSPTHLIKTRGQQVTLRCSPKSGHDTVSWYQQALGQGPQFIFQYYEEEERQRGNFPDRFSGHQFPNYSSELNVNALLLGDSALYLCASSLAGQGSYNEQFFGPGTRLTVL.

The chain couples TRBV5-6 to TRBJ2-7; 7 bases are a match to TRBD2. This CDR3 is built from 15 residues. Germline assignment: CDR1 SGHDT and CDR2 YYEEEE. After removal of 4 bases from V and 6 bases from J, the junction contained 13 bases not matched to a gene. Here the CDR3 reads CASSPAVTSPGEQYV. The CDR3 DNA follows: TGTGCCAGCAGCCCCGCGGTGACTAGCCCGGGCGAGCAGTACGTC.

The sample holds one count of this clone. The chain has TRBV6-4 and TRBJ2-2; no definite D call. The CDR3 extends over 14 amino acids. The V end was cut by 7 bases, the J end by 5 bases, with 14 bases between. The germline gives CDR1 MRHNA, CDR2 SNTAGT. CDR3 nucleotide sequence: TGTGCCAGCACCTCTACCCCGGGTACCGGGGAGCTGTTTTTT. Its translation is CASTSTPGTGELFF.

In this sample, this clone turned up a few times. The rearrangement joins TRBV19 to TRBJ1-1; D might be TRBD1 (6 bases). V lost 3 bases and J lost 4, with 12 bases in between. The CDR3 sequence is 14 residues long. Germline lookup yields CDR1 LNHDA and CDR2 SQIVND (reference sequence). The CDR3 DNA follows: TGTGCCAGTAGTATCCGGGGGCCGGTCACTGAAGCTTTCTTT. Amino acids: CASSIRGPVTEAFF.

The chain couples TRBV11-2 to TRBJ2-4; D possibly corresponds to TRBD2 (5 bases). The CDR3 extends over 14 amino acids. Germline V gene sequence: CDR1 SGHAT, CDR2 FQNNGV. The V end was cut by 5 bases, the J end by 3 bases, with 11 bases between. In DNA form, the CDR3 reads TGTGCCAGCAGCCCTCTGGCGGGCAAAAACATTCAGTACTTC. It is translated as CASSPLAGKNIQYF.

The V gene is TRBV11-2, the J gene TRBJ2-5; D gene uncertain. The CDR3 contains 13 residues. The V end was cut by 4 bases, the J end by 2 bases, with 8 bases between. CDR1 is SGHAT, CDR2 FQNNGV, per germline. This CDR3 reads CASSYGQQETQYF. CDR3 DNA: TGTGCCAGCAGCTACGGGCAGCAAGAGACCCAGTACTTC.

The V and J genes are TRBV6-4 and TRBJ2-4, with D possibly matching TRBD1 (6 bases). The CDR3 length is 13 residues. In germline, CDR1 is MRHNA, CDR2 SNTAGT. Trimming stripped 5 bases from V and 8 bases from J, with 13 bases between. DNA for the CDR3: TGTGCCAGCAGTTACAGGGCGGGCGACATTCAGTACTTC. Its translation: CASSYRAGDIQYF.

This chain connects TRBV19 to TRBJ2-3, with D perhaps matching TRBD1 (6 bases). The CDR3 is made up of 14 amino acids. V dropped 2 bases and J dropped 5 bases, with 11 bases sitting between them. Germline CDR1 and CDR2: LNHDA and SQIVND (reference sequence). CDR3 DNA sequence: TGTGCCAGTAGTATAAGTAGCAGGGGAGATACGCAGTATTTT. It codes for CASSISSRGDTQYF.

The rearrangement links TRBV7-9 to TRBJ1-3, with no clear D. The germline CDR1 and CDR2 sequences are SEHNR and FQNEAQ (reference sequence). The CDR3 runs 15 residues. V was pared by 2 bases and J by 0 bases, with 8 bases between. CDR3 in DNA: TGTGCCAGCAGCTTAAAGTCTAGCTCTGGAAACACCATATATTTT. It codes for CASSLKSSSGNTIYF.

The V gene is TRBV4-1, the J gene TRBJ1-2; possibly TRBD1 for D (6 bases). V gave up 3 bases and J gave up 2 bases, with 16 bases separating them. The CDR3 is made up of 16 amino acids. CDR1 and CDR2 from the germline V gene are MGHRA and YSYEKL. CDR3 in DNA: TGCGCCAGCAGCCAGACGGGGGCGCTTAGGAACTATGGCTACACCTTC. It specifies CASSQTGALRNYGYTF.

This clone was detected only once. The gene calls are TRBV5-1 and TRBJ2-5, with TRBD2 matching 10 bases. The CDR3 consists of 14 residues. Trimming cost V 4 bases and J 3 bases; bases outside gene matches: 3. Germline loops: CDR1 SGHRS, CDR2 YFSETQ. CDR3 region: CASSPGLAEETQYF. The CDR3 bases are TGCGCCAGCAGCCCCGGACTAGCGGAAGAGACCCAGTACTTC.

This rearrangement joins TRBV5-4 to TRBJ2-5; D unclear. CDR3 length: 15 residues. V was pared by 0 bases and J by 0 bases, with 9 bases between. The germline CDR1 and CDR2 sequences are SGHNT and YYREEE (reference sequence). CDR3 loop: CASSLAQNYQETQYF. The CDR3 DNA reads as TGTGCCAGCAGCTTGGCCCAGAATTACCAAGAGACCCAGTACTTC.

This clone occurred once. The chain carries TRBV19 and TRBJ1-5, with 12 positions matching TRBD1. Unmatched junction bases numbered 10, after V lost 6 bases and J lost 7 bases. The CDR3 has 16 amino acids. In germline, CDR1 is LNHDA, CDR2 SQIVND (reference sequence). The CDR3 DNA follows: TGTGCCAGTAGCCCCGGGGACAGGGGGCTCCGGCAGCCCCAGCATTTT. Its translation: CASSPGDRGLRQPQHF.

The chain is built from TRBV5-1 and TRBJ2-7; D possibly corresponds to TRBD2 (5 bases). Trimming shortened V by 5 bases and J by 7 bases, and 19 bases separated the two germline ends. Looked up from germline, CDR1 is SGHRS and CDR2 is YFSETQ. The CDR3 totals 14 residues. In DNA, the CDR3 is TGCGCCAGCAGAATCGGGGTGGGCGGTGGGGAGCAGTACTTC. As protein: CASRIGVGGGEQYF.

This chain joins TRBV11-3 and TRBJ2-2; no clear D gene. Trimming took 2 bases from V and 4 from J, leaving 17 bases between them. CDR1 and CDR2 (germline): SGHNT, YENEEA. The CDR3 runs 17 residues. In DNA form, the CDR3 reads TGTGCCAGCAGCTTATTCTCCGGCGCAGCGAGCACCGGGGAGCTGTTTTTT. The encoded protein is CASSLFSGAASTGELFF.